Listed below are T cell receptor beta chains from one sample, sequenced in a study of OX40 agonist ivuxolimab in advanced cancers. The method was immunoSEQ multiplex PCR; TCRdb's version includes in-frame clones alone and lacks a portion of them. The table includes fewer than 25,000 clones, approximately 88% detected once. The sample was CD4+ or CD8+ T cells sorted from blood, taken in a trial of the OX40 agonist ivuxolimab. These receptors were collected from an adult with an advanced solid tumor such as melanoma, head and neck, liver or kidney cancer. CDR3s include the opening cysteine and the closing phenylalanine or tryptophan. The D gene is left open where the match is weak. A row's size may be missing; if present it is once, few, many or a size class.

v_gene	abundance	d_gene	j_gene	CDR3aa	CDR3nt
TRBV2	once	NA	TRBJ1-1	CASTLLPGEQMNTEAFF	TGTGCCAGCACCTTACTCCCGGGAGAACAGATGAACACTGAAGCTTTCTTT
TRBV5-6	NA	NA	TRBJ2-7	CASSPTPPDDQGQYF	TGTGCCAGCAGCCCGACCCCACCGGACGACCAAGGGCAGTACTTC
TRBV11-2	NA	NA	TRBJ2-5	CASSLRWGQETQYF	TGTGCCAGCAGCTTAAGGTGGGGTCAAGAGACCCAGTACTTC
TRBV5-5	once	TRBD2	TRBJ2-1	CASSRSGAPTFYNEQFF	TGTGCCAGCAGCCGTAGCGGGGCCCCGACATTTTACAATGAGCAGTTCTTC
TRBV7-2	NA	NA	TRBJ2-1	CASSFNEGLYNEQFF	TGTGCCAGCAGCTTTAACGAAGGGCTTTACAATGAGCAGTTCTTC
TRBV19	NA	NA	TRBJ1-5	CASSMEGNQPQHF	TGTGCCAGTAGTATGGAGGGCAATCAGCCCCAGCATTTT
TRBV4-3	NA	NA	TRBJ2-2	CASSQDPGVPTGELFF	TGCGCCAGCAGCCAAGACCCGGGAGTACCCACCGGGGAGCTGTTTTTT
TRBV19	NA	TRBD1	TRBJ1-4	CASSPGQVNRPGVF	TGTGCCAGTAGTCCCGGACAGGTAAACCGTCCCGGTGTTTTT
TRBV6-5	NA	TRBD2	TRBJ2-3	CASSPQREPLDTQYF	TGTGCCAGCAGCCCCCAGCGGGAGCCCCTAGATACGCAGTATTTT
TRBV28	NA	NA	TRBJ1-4	CASSPVGTNEKLFF	TGTGCCAGCAGCCCGGTTGGAACTAATGAAAAACTGTTTTTT
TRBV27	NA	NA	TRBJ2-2	CASSLRRIPGTGELFF	TGTGCCAGCAGTTTAAGGAGAATTCCCGGGACCGGGGAGCTGTTTTTT
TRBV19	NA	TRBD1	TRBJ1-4	CASRMDRVSEKLFF	TGTGCCAGTAGGATGGACAGGGTTTCGGAAAAACTGTTTTTT
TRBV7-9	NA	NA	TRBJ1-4	CASSLAGLGTTNEKLFF	TGTGCCAGCAGCTTAGCAGGCCTAGGAACAACTAATGAAAAACTGTTTTTT
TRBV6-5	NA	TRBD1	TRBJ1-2	CASSPGQGNYGYTF	TGTGCCAGCAGTCCGGGACAGGGGAACTATGGCTACACCTTC
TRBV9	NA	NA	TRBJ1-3	CASSSPFGGGNTIYF	TGTGCCAGCAGCTCACCATTCGGGGGGGGCAACACCATATATTTT
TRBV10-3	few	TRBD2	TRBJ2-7	CATIKASGGYSSYEQYF	TGTGCCACCATCAAGGCTAGCGGGGGTTATAGCTCCTACGAGCAGTACTTC
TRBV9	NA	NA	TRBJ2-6	CASSVGGGPSGANVLTF	TGTGCCAGCAGCGTAGGAGGGGGACCTTCTGGGGCCAACGTCCTGACTTTC
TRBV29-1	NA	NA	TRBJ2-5	CSVEAGGLETQYF	TGCAGCGTTGAAGCGGGGGGCTTAGAGACCCAGTACTTC
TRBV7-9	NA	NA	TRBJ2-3	CASSLEVGTDTQYF	TGTGCCAGCAGCTTAGAGGTGGGCACAGATACGCAGTATTTT
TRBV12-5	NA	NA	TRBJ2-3	CASGNRDQLADTQYF	TGTGCTAGTGGTAACCGGGACCAGCTGGCAGATACGCAGTATTTT
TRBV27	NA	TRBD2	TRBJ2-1	CASSLGAGVGYNEQFF	TGTGCCAGCAGTTTAGGGGCGGGAGTCGGGTACAATGAGCAGTTCTTC
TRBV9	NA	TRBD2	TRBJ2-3	CASSPSGGGRYTQYF	TGTGCCAGCAGCCCTAGCGGGGGGGGCAGATATACGCAGTATTTT
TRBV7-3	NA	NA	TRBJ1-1	CASSQFLTEAFF	TGTGCCAGCAGCCAGTTCCTCACTGAAGCTTTCTTT
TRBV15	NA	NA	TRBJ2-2	CATSVLQGNTGELFF	TGTGCCACCAGCGTCCTACAGGGGAACACCGGGGAGCTGTTTTTT
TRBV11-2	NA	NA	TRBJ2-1	CASNPPGRIYNEQFF	TGTGCCAGCAACCCACCGGGACGGATATACAATGAGCAGTTCTTC
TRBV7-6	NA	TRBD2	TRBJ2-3	CASSSAGSTDTQYF	TGTGCCAGCAGTTCAGCGGGAAGCACAGATACGCAGTATTTT
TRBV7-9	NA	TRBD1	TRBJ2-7	CASSLGGQVTYEQYF	TGTGCCAGCAGCTTAGGGGGACAGGTAACCTACGAGCAGTACTTC
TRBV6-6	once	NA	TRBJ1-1	CASSYSNSEAFF	TGTGCCAGCAGTTACTCGAACAGTGAAGCTTTCTTT
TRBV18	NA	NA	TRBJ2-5	CASSPSQETQYF	TGTGCCAGCTCACCCTCCCAAGAGACCCAGTACTTC
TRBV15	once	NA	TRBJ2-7	CATSGERGSSYEQYF	TGTGCCACCAGCGGAGAAAGAGGGAGCTCCTACGAGCAGTACTTC
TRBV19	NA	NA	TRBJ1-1	CASSTQKGVPTEAFF	TGTGCCAGTAGTACCCAGAAGGGGGTACCCACTGAAGCTTTCTTT
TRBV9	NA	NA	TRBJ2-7	CASSVGGPFQGKGEQYF	TGTGCCAGCAGCGTAGGGGGGCCTTTCCAGGGGAAAGGCGAGCAGTACTTC
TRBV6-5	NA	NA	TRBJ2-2	CASSRLGPGELFF	TGTGCCAGCAGTCGTCTGGGACCCGGGGAGCTGTTTTTT
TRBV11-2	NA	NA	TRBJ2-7	CASSLGELEQYF	TGTGCCAGCAGCTTAGGGGAACTAGAGCAGTACTTC
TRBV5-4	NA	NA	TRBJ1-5	CASSLSWPQHF	TGTGCCAGCAGCTTGTCCTGGCCCCAGCATTTT
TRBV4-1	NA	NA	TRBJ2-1	CASSLRITTSIDEQFF	TGCGCCAGCAGCCTTAGAATAACAACTAGCATCGATGAGCAGTTCTTC
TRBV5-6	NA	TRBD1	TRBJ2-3	CASSEGALPTDTQYF	TGTGCCAGCAGCGAGGGGGCCCTACCCACAGATACGCAGTATTTT
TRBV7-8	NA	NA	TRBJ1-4	CASSLLENNEKLFF	TGTGCCAGCAGCTTATTGGAGAATAATGAAAAACTGTTTTTT
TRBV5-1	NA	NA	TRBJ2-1	CASSLAGSYNEQFF	TGCGCCAGCAGCTTGGCCGGCAGTTACAATGAGCAGTTCTTC
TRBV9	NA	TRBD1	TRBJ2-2	CASSGDRGDRTGELFF	TGTGCCAGCAGCGGCGACAGGGGAGATAGGACCGGGGAGCTGTTTTTT
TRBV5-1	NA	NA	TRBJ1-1	CASSLEGAMNTEAFF	TGCGCCAGCAGCTTGGAAGGGGCCATGAACACTGAAGCTTTCTTT
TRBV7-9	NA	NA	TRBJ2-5	CASSLDPRGGGSAQYF	TGTGCCAGCAGCTTAGACCCCAGGGGCGGTGGATCGGCCCAGTACTTC
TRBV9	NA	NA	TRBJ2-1	CASSLELYDEQFF	TGTGCCAGCAGCCTAGAGTTATACGATGAGCAGTTCTTC
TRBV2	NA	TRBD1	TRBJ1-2	CASIAQGGAGYGYTF	TGTGCCAGCATTGCCCAAGGGGGCGCGGGCTATGGCTACACCTTC
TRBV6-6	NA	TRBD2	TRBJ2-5	CASSNRLAQYQETQYF	TGTGCCAGCAGTAATCGACTAGCGCAGTACCAAGAGACCCAGTACTTC
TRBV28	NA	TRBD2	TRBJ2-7	CASSHPGLAGERGYEQYF	TGTGCCAGCAGCCATCCGGGACTAGCGGGAGAAAGGGGCTACGAGCAGTACTTC
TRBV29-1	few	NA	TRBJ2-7	CSVDTGSSYEQYF	TGCAGCGTTGACACGGGGAGCTCCTACGAGCAGTACTTC
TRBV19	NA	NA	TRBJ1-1	CASSIDGRADTEAFF	TGTGCCAGTAGTATAGACGGCAGGGCGGACACTGAAGCTTTCTTT
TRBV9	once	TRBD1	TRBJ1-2	CASSVVDGRGPYGYTF	TGTGCCAGCAGCGTAGTAGACGGCAGGGGGCCTTATGGCTACACCTTC
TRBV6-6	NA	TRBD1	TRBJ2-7	CASSSGTEIYEQYF	TGTGCCAGCAGTTCCGGGACAGAGATTTACGAGCAGTACTTC
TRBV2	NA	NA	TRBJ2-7	CASSEAPSESSYEQYF	TGTGCCAGCAGTGAAGCTCCGAGCGAGAGCTCCTACGAGCAGTACTTC
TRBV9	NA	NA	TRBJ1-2	CASSVGALDGYTF	TGTGCCAGCAGCGTAGGGGCGCTGGATGGCTACACCTTC
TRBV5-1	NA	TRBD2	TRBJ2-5	CASSPSGGALETQYF	TGCGCCAGCAGCCCAAGCGGGGGGGCCTTAGAGACCCAGTACTTC
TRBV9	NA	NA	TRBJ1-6	CASSPRSGSYNSPLHF	TGTGCCAGCAGCCCCCGATCGGGGTCCTATAATTCACCCCTCCACTTT
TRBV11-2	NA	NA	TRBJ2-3	CASGGPPLTDTQYF	TGTGCCAGCGGGGGGCCCCCCCTCACAGATACGCAGTATTTT